This TCR beta chain was profiled in a study of blood T cell repertoires in COVID-19. About the study: Sites across the United States, Italy and Spain contributed samples from acute and convalescent COVID-19.

V was pared by 2 bases and J by 10 bases, with 13 bases of the junction left unmatched. CDR3 size: 16 residues. CDR1 and CDR2 from the germline V gene are GTSNPN and SVGIG (reference sequence). Participants had their cohort set by participant-reported clinical history. Profiled with immunoSEQ multiplex PCR; TCRdb holds only in-frame clones, not every one. The sample includes 150,000 or so clones, about 80% seen only once; the top ten take just over 9%. This sequence was found in a man between 45 and 60 years old who had recovered from COVID-19. J is TRBJ1-6 and V is TRBV30, with TRBD1 matching over 8 bases. The sample was PBMCs or T cells enriched from blood (not recorded which). The DNA for the CDR3 is TGTGCCTGGAGTTCCCTCCCAGGGGGCGAAGGATCACCCCTCCACTTT. Amino acids: CAWSSLPGGEGSPLHF.